The 11 T cell receptor beta chains in this list originate from one sample, sequenced in a study of blood T cell repertoires in COVID-19. Clones were read by immunoSEQ multiplex PCR, and TCRdb kept only the in-frame ones, dropping some. The top ten hold 7.8% of the sample, which has some 190,000 clones, roughly 82% seen once. Specimen: peripheral blood. These receptors were obtained from a woman in her sixties or seventies with COVID-19, enrolled during active disease.

V usage is TRBV3-1 (or the pseudogene TRBV3-2) and J usage is TRBJ1-2, with D maybe TRBD1 (6 bases). The CDR3 has 13 amino acids. Germline CDR1 reads LGHDT; CDR2 reads YNNKEL (reference sequence). V gave up 5 bases and J gave up 8 bases, with 15 bases separating them. CDR3 DNA: TGTGCCAGCAGCGCACAGGGTCGTGGCGGCTACACCTTC. Its protein product is CASSAQGRGGYTF.

This clone has a single count. The chain has TRBV2 and TRBJ1-6; D uncertain. Germline V gene data show CDR1 as SNHLY and CDR2 as FYNNEI. Trimming shortened V by 4 bases and J by 3 bases, and 10 bases separated the two germline ends. The CDR3 totals 15 residues. The CDR3 sequence is CASSGSLNYNSPLHF. CDR3 coding DNA: TGTGCCAGCAGTGGGAGCCTTAACTATAATTCACCCCTCCACTTT.

The chain has TRBV5-5 and TRBJ2-5; possible D gene TRBD2, 6 bases. Germline V CDR1 and CDR2: SGHKS, YYEKEE (reference sequence). V shed 1 base and J shed 2 bases, with 9 bases lying between them. The CDR3 contains 14 residues. The CDR3 region has the DNA TGTGCCAGCAGCTTGAATGGGGGGCAAGAGACCCAGTACTTC. Translation: CASSLNGGQETQYF.

The DNA for the CDR3 is TGTGCCAGCAGCCGAGAGGTCTCCTACGAGCAGTACTTC. It translates to CASSREVSYEQYF. V is TRBV6-5 and J is TRBJ2-7; unclear D gene. The CDR3 extends over 13 amino acids. The V gene's germline CDR1 is MNHEY and CDR2 SVGAGI. V was clipped by 6 bases and J by 0 bases, with 9 bases between them.

J is TRBJ2-2 and V is TRBV19, with D possibly TRBD1 on 5 matching bases. V lost 0 bases, J lost 6 bases, and 17 bases lay in between. Germline V gene sequence: CDR1 LNHDA, CDR2 SQIVND (reference sequence). CDR3 length: 17 amino acids. The CDR3, as DNA: TGTGCCAGTAGTATAGATTCAGCCAGGGTTGGGGCCGGGGAGCTGTTTTTT. This codes for CASSIDSARVGAGELFF.

This clone was seen a few times. The chain employs TRBV7-9 and TRBJ2-5, with a possible D match to TRBD1 (8 bases). The V gene's germline CDR1 is SEHNR and CDR2 FQNEAQ (reference sequence). Trimming stripped 3 bases from V and 5 bases from J, with 19 bases between. The CDR3 has 16 residues. The CDR3, as DNA: TGTGCCAGCAGCTTGGGGGGACAGGCGGGAGCTGAGACCCAGTACTTC. Its translation is CASSLGGQAGAETQYF.

This rearrangement joins TRBV7-2 to TRBJ1-2; tentatively, D is TRBD1 (6 bases). The CDR3 is 13 residues long. The germline CDR1 and CDR2 sequences are SGHTA and FQGNSA. The V end lost 5 bases, the J end lost 1 base, and 8 bases lay between the germline ends. CDR3 in amino acids: CASSRTVNYGYTF. CDR3 nucleotides: TGTGCCAGCAGCCGGACAGTTAACTATGGCTACACCTTC.

Of note for this clone: A junction end diverges from the germline sequence, so it may reflect a read error. J is TRBJ2-7 and V is TRBV7-7; TRBD2 agrees at 10 bases. CDR3 size: 16 residues. The germline CDR1 and CDR2 sequences are SSHAT and FNYEAQ (reference sequence). CDR3 bases: TGTGCTAGCAGCTTAGTCGGGACTAGCGATTCCTACGAGCAGTACTTC. Its protein is CASSLVGTSDSYEQYF.

In regard to this clone: Other nucleotide sequences from this sample produce the same CDR3. This chain links TRBV6-5 with TRBJ2-5; the D is unclear. Germline CDR1 and CDR2: MNHEY and SVGAGI. This CDR3 region has 12 residues. The ends were cut back, 6 bases at V and 2 bases at J, with 7 bases in the middle. As DNA, the CDR3 is TGTGCCAGCAGCCCCAGGCAAGAGACCCAGTACTTC. Protein product: CASSPRQETQYF.

V gene TRBV29-1 combines with J gene TRBJ2-1; D ambiguous. The CDR3 has 13 residues. V was shortened by 4 bases and J by 0 bases, with 7 bases between the two germline ends. CDR1 and CDR2 from the germline V gene are SQVTM and ANQGSEA. CDR3 in amino acids: CSVGESSYNEQFF. The CDR3 nucleotides read TGCAGCGTTGGTGAGAGCTCCTACAATGAGCAGTTCTTC.

The chain carries TRBV19 and TRBJ2-3; TRBD1 matches at 8 bases. CDR3 length equals 15 residues. V lost 4 bases and J lost 1; bases outside the gene matches: 4. Germline V gene sequence: CDR1 LNHDA, CDR2 SQIVND (reference sequence). This CDR3 reads CASSRPGQGTDTQYF. The DNA for the CDR3 is TGTGCCAGTAGTAGACCGGGACAGGGCACAGATACGCAGTATTTT.